Below are 8 T cell receptor beta chains sequenced from a single sample in a study of Tregs in tolerant kidney transplant recipients. After around 6 days with irradiated graft donor PBMCs, CFSE-labeled recipient PBMCs were FACS-sorted. The protocol was immunoSEQ multiplex PCR, while the TCRdb copy is restricted to in-frame clones and leaves out a portion. The sample consists of 15,000 or so clones, about 53% of them appearing once. Their antigens are not known. Material: CD4+ T cells from blood cultured with allogeneic cells, obtained before the transplant. These receptor sequences come from a human patient who received a combined kidney and bone marrow transplant.

The chain links TRBV2 to TRBJ1-5; 7 bases are shared with TRBD1. V was clipped by 6 bases and J by 5 bases; unmatched bases: 7. Germline CDR1 is SNHLY and CDR2 is FYNNEI. This CDR3 has 14 amino acids. In DNA form, the CDR3 reads TGTGCCAGCAGCCGACAGGGACCCGATCAGCCCCAGCATTTT. Amino acid sequence: CASSRQGPDQPQHF. Full variable domain (missing parts from reference TRBV2 and TRBJ1-5): EPEVTQTPSHQVTQMGQEVILRCVPISNHLYFYWYRQILGQKVEFLVSFYNNEISEKSEIFDDQFSVERPDGSNFTLKIRSTKLEDSAMYFCASSRQGPDQPQHFGDGTRLSIL.

This clone was recorded a few times. The genes are TRBV4-1 and TRBJ2-4, with 9 bases aligning to TRBD2. Per the germline V gene, CDR1 is MGHRA and CDR2 is YSYEKL. This CDR3 region has 13 residues. The V and J ends lost 4 bases and 14 bases, in that order; junction bases with no gene match: 9. The CDR3 is CASSPSGLATKYF. The CDR3 nucleotides are TGCGCCAGCAGCCCTTCCGGACTAGCGACCAAGTACTTC.

J is TRBJ2-7 and V is TRBV19, with a possible D match to TRBD1 (6 bases). This CDR3 has 14 residues. Trimming removed 1 base from V and 5 bases from J, with 12 bases in between. Germline CDR1 reads LNHDA; CDR2 reads SQIVND (reference sequence). This CDR3 reads CASSIATGFDEQYF. As DNA, the CDR3 is TGTGCCAGTAGTATAGCTACAGGGTTCGACGAGCAGTACTTC.

This chain connects TRBV7-1 to TRBJ2-1; the match to TRBD2 covers 10 bases. TRBV7-1 is assigned to the ORF class and has an uncertain function. This CDR3 is 16 amino acids long. V trimming: 4 bases; J trimming: 3 bases; junction bases outside the gene matches: 6. The CDR3 sequence is CASSLSLAGNYNEQFF. CDR3 DNA: TGTGCCAGCAGCTTATCACTAGCGGGGAACTACAATGAGCAGTTCTTC.

There are a few counts of this clone. The chain carries TRBV15 and TRBJ1-4; TRBD1 aligns across 7 bases. The CDR3 contains 17 residues. Germline V gene lookup returns CDR1 LNHNV and CDR2 YYDKDF (reference sequence). Losses at the gene ends were 3 bases for V and 6 bases for J; bases not matched to a gene: 13. In nucleotides, the CDR3 is TGTGCCACCAGCAGGCACCGGGACAGAGGTTACCATGAAAAACTGTTTTTT. It codes for CATSRHRDRGYHEKLFF.

This chain uses TRBV6-6 with TRBJ2-1; TRBD2 is a possible D gene (6 bases). Germline V gene data show CDR1 as MNHNY and CDR2 as SVGAGI (reference sequence). Trimming cost V 4 bases and J 6 bases, with 13 bases left between them. The CDR3 has 14 amino acids. CDR3 region: CASSLRREANEQFF. CDR3 in DNA: TGTGCCAGCAGTTTAAGGCGGGAAGCCAATGAGCAGTTCTTC.

J is TRBJ1-2 and V is TRBV2; a weak D match, TRBD1 (5 bases). The germline V gene has CDR1 SNHLY and CDR2 FYNNEI. The V gene lost 7 bases and the J gene lost 8 bases, with 17 bases spanning the gap. This CDR3 is 13 amino acids long. The CDR3 DNA follows: TGTGCCAGCACCAGTGTTGAAAGGGGAGGCTACACCTTC. Translation gives CASTSVERGGYTF.

This chain uses TRBV21-1 with TRBJ2-5; TRBD1 reflects the table's D call only, with no check against the DNA. TRBV21-1 is classified as a pseudogene. The CDR3 is made up of 16 amino acids. The CDR3, as DNA: TGTGCCAGCAGCAAAGGCAGGGTCGCAGGGGGAGAGACCCAGTACTTC. It specifies CASSKGRVAGGETQYF.